The 4 T cell receptor beta chains presented below share a single source sample, sequenced in a study of cytomegalovirus exposure and HLA in healthy donors. The PCR employed 60 Vbeta primers together with 13 Jbeta primers. Measured with immunoSEQ multiplex PCR; TCRdb has only the in-frame clones, and not every one. The sample lists fewer than 250,000 clones, approximately 82% seen once, with more than 8.5% in the top ten. Sequenced input: PBMCs. Receptor source: a woman between 50 and 59 years old in good health and CMV-seropositive.

The chain recombines TRBV11-3 with TRBJ1-6, with a weak D call TRBD1 (6 bases). The V end was cut by 0 bases, the J end by 10 bases, with 7 bases between. This CDR3 has 13 amino acids. Germline values: CDR1 SGHNT, CDR2 YENEEA. The CDR3 loop is CASSLDTGSPLHF. The DNA for the CDR3 is TGTGCCAGCAGCTTAGATACAGGGTCACCCCTCCACTTT.

This chain links TRBV6-5 with TRBJ1-1; 8 bases line up with TRBD1. From germline, CDR1 is MNHEY and CDR2 SVGAGI. J gave up 5 bases and V 5 bases, and 7 bases lay outside the gene matches. The length of the CDR3 is 14 residues. For the CDR3, the DNA is TGTGCCAGCAGTCCGGACAGGGATAAAACTGAAGCTTTCTTT. Its translation is CASSPDRDKTEAFF.

The chain recombines TRBV5-6 with TRBJ2-7; D possibly corresponds to TRBD2 (7 bases). V was trimmed by 4 bases and J by 2 bases, leaving 16 bases between them. The V gene's germline CDR1 is SGHDT and CDR2 YYEEEE. This CDR3 spans 15 amino acids. CDR3 coding DNA: TGTGCCAGCAGCAACCTTCCGGGGGGCACCTACGAGCAGTACTTC. This translates into CASSNLPGGTYEQYF.

A word on this clone: A single base is all that separates this from a far larger clone, so a read error is likely. The J gene is TRBJ2-5, the V gene TRBV4-2, with 10 bases fitting TRBD2. Germline CDR1 LGHNA, CDR2 YNFKEQ. The CDR3 length is 18 residues. The V and J ends lost 1 base and 2 bases, in that order; junction bases with no gene match: 10. The CDR3 DNA is TGTGCCAGCAGCCAAGCCCTAGCTAGCGGGGGAAAACAAGAGACCCAGTACTTC. It codes for CASSQALASGGKQETQYF.